This T cell receptor beta chain originates from a study of shared clonotypes between healthy human individuals. Study context: The people who gave samples were a couple of women and a few men aged 18 to 49.

Germline CDR1 reads SGHRS; CDR2 reads YFSETQ. With V trimmed by 4 bases and J by 1 base, 6 bases remained unmatched. The CDR3 spans 15 residues. TCRdb's table, derived via immunoSEQ multiplex PCR, lists solely in-frame clones and lacks some. The data hold about 1,500,000 clones, with around 97% observed a single time. The chain employs TRBV5-1 and TRBJ2-7; 9 bases map to TRBD2. This receptor was identified in a man aged 25 to 45 in good health. The sample was naive CD4+ T cells sorted from blood. Specified subset: CD45RA+ positively selected. The CDR3 region has the DNA TGCGCCAGCAGCAGAGGGACTAGCCTTTCCTACGAGCAGTACTTC. It specifies CASSRGTSLSYEQYF.